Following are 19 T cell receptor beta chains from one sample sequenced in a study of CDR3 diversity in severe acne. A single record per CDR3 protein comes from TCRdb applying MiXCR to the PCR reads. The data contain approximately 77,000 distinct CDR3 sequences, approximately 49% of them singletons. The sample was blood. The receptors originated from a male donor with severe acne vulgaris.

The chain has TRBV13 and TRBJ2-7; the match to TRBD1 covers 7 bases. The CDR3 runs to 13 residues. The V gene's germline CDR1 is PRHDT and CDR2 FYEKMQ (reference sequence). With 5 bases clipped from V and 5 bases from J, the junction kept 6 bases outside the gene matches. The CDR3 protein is CASSRQGTHEQYF. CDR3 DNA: TGTGCCAGCAGCCGACAGGGTACCCACGAGCAGTACTTC.

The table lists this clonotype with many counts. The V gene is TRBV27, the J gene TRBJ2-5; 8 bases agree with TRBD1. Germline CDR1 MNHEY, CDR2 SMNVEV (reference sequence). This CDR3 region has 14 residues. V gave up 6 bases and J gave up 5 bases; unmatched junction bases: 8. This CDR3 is CASSQQGAWETQYF. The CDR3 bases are TGTGCCAGCAGCCAGCAGGGGGCGTGGGAGACCCAGTACTTC.

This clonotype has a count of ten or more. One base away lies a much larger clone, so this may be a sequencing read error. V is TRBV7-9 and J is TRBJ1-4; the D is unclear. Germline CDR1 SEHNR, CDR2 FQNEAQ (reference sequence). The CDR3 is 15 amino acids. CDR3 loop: CASSLGRTANGKLFF. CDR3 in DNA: TGTGCCAGCAGCTTAGGCCGGACGGCTAATGGAAAACTGTTTTTT.

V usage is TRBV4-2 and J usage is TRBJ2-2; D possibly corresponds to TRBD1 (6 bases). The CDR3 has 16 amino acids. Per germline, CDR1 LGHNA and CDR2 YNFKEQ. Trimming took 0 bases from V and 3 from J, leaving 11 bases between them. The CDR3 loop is CASSQEAHRDTGELFF. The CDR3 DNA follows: TGTGCCAGCAGCCAAGAAGCCCACAGGGACACCGGGGAGCTGTTTTTT.

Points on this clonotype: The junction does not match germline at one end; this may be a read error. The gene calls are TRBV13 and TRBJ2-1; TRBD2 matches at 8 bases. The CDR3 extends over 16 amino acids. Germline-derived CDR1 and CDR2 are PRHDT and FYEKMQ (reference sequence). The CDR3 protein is CASSSPLVAGYKEQFF. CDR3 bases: TGTGCCAGCAGCTCCCCATTAGTAGCGGGGTACAAGGAGCAGTTCTTC.

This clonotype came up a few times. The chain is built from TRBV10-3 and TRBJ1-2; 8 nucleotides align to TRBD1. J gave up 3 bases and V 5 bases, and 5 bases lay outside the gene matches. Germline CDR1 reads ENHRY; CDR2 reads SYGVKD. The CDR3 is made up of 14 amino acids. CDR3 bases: TGTGCCATCAGTATAGGACAGGGATACTATGGCTACACCTTC. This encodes CAISIGQGYYGYTF.

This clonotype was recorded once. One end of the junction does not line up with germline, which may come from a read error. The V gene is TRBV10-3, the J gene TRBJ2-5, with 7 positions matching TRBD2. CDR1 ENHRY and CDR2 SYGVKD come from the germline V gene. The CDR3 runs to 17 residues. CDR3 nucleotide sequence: TGTGCCAGCAGTTTAGCTCTAGCGGAGGGGAGTCAAGAGACCCAGTACTTC. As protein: CASSLALAEGSQETQYF.

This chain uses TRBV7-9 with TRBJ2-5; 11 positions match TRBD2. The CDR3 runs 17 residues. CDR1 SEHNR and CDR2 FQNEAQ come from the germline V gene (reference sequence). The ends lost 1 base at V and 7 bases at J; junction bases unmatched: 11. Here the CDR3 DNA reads TGTGCCAGCAGCTTAGAGCGACTAGCGGGGAGTGCGGCGACCCAGTACTTC. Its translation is CASSLERLAGSAATQYF.

CDR3 sequence reads: CSATGLAGEYNEQFF. DNA for the CDR3: TGCAGTGCTACCGGACTAGCGGGAGAGTACAATGAGCAGTTCTTC. J is TRBJ2-1 and V is TRBV20-1; 13 bases match TRBD2. The CDR3 runs 15 residues. Germline V gene lookup returns CDR1 DFQATT and CDR2 SNEGSKA (reference sequence). V lost 4 bases and J lost 4; bases outside the gene matches: 4.

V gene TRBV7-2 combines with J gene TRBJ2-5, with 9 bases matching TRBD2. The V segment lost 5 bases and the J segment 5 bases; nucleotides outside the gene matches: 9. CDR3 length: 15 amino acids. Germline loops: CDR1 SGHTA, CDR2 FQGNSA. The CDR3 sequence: CASSGGTSRRETQYF. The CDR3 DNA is TGTGCCAGCAGCGGCGGGACTAGCCGGAGGGAGACCCAGTACTTC.

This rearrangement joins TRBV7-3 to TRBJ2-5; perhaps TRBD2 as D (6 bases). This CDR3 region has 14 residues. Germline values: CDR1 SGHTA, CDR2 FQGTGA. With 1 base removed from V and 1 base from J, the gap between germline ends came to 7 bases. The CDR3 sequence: CASSLMGGQETQYF. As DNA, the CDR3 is TGTGCCAGCAGCTTAATGGGAGGCCAAGAGACCCAGTACTTC. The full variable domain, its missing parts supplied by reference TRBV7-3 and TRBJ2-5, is GAGVSQTPSNKVTEKGKYVELRCDPISGHTALYWYRQSLGQGPEFLIYFQGTGAADDSGLPNDRFFAVRPEGSVSTLKIQRTERGDSAVYLCASSLMGGQETQYFGPGTRLLVL.

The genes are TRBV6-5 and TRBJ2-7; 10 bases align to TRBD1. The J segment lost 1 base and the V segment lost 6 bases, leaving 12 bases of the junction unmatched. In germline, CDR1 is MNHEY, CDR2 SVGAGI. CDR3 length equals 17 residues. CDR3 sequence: CASRRDRGPRGSYEQYF. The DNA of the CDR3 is TGTGCCAGCAGACGCGACAGGGGGCCCAGAGGGTCCTACGAGCAGTACTTC.

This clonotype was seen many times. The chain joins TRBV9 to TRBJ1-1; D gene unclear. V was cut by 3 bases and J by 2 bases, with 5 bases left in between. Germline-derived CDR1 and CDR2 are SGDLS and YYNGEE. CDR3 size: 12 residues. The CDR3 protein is CASSGSNTEAFF. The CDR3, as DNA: TGTGCCAGCAGCGGTTCAAACACTGAAGCTTTCTTT.

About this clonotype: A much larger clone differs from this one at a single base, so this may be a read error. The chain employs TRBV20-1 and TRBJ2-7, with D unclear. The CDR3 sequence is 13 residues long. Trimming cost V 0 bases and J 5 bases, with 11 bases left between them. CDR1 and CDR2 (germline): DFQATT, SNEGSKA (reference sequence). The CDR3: CSARESPSHEQYF. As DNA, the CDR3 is TGCAGTGCTAGAGAGTCACCGTCCCACGAGCAGTACTTC.

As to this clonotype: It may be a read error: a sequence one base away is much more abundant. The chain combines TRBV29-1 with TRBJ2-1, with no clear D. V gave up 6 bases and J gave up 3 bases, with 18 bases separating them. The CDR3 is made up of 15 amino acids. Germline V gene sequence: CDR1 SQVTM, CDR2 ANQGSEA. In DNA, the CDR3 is TGCAGCGTGGGAAAAGATATTCATGGCTACAATGAGCAGTTCTTC. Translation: CSVGKDIHGYNEQFF.

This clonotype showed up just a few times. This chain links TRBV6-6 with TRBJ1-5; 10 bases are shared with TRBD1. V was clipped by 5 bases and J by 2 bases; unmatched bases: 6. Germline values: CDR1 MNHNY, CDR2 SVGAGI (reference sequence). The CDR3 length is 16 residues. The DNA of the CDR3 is TGTGCCAGCAGTCACGACAGGGGGCGAGGCAATCAGCCCCAGCATTTT. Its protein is CASSHDRGRGNQPQHF.

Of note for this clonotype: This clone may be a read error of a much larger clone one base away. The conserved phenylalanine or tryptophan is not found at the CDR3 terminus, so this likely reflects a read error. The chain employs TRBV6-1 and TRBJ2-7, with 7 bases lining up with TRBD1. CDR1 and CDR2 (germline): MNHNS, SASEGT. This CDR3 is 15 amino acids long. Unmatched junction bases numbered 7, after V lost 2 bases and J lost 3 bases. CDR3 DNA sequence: TGTGCCAGCAGTGAATTATTTGCAGGGGGCTACGAGCAGTACCTC. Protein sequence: CASSELFAGGYEQYL.

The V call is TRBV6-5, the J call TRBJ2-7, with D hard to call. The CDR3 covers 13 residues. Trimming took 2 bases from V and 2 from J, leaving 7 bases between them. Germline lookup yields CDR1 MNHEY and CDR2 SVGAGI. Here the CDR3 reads CASSYARTYEQYF. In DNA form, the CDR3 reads TGTGCCAGCAGTTACGCGCGGACCTACGAGCAGTACTTC.

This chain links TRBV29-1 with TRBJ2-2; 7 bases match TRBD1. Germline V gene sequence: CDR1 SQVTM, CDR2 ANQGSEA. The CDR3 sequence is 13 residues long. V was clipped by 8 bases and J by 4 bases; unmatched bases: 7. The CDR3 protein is CSIGTVGTGELFF. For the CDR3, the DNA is TGCAGCATCGGGACAGTGGGCACCGGGGAGCTGTTTTTT.